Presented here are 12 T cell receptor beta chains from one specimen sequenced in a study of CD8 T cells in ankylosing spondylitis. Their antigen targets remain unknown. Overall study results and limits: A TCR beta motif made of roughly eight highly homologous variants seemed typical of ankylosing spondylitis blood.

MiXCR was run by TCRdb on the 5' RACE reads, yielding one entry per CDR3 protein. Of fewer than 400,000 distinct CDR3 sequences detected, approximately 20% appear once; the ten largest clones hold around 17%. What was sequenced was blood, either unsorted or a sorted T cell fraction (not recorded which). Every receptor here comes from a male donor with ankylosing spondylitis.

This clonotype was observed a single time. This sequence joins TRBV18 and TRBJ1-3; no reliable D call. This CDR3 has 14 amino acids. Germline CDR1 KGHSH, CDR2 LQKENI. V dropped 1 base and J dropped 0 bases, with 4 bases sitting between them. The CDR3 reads CASSPLLSGNTIYF. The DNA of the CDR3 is TGTGCCAGCTCACCACTGCTCTCTGGAAACACCATATATTTT.

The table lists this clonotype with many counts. The chain's CDR3 is CSVRTGGNSPLHF. For the CDR3, the DNA is TGCAGCGTACGGACAGGGGGGAATTCACCCCTCCACTTT. The chain combines TRBV29-1 with TRBJ1-6; 10 bases agree with TRBD1. The V gene's germline CDR1 is SQVTM and CDR2 ANQGSEA. This CDR3 spans 13 amino acids. Unmatched junction bases numbered 3, after V lost 6 bases and J lost 7 bases.

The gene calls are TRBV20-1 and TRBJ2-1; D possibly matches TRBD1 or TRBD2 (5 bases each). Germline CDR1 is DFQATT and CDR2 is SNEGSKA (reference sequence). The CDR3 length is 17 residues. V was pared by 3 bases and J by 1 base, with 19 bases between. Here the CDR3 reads CSASQKVSGGSYNEQFF. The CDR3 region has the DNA TGCAGTGCTAGCCAAAAGGTATCTGGGGGTTCCTACAATGAGCAGTTCTTC.

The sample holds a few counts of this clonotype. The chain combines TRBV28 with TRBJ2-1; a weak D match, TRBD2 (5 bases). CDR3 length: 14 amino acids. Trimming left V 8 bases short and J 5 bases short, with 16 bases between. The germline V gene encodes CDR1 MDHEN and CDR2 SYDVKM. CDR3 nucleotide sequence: TGTGCCAGCCGCCCCCACGGGATGAACAATGAGCAGTTCTTC. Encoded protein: CASRPHGMNNEQFF.

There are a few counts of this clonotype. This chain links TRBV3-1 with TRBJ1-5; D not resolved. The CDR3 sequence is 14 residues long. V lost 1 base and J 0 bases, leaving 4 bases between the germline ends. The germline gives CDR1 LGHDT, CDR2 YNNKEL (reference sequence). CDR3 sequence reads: CASSQAASNQPQHF. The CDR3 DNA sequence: TGTGCCAGCAGCCAAGCCGCTAGCAATCAGCCCCAGCATTTT.

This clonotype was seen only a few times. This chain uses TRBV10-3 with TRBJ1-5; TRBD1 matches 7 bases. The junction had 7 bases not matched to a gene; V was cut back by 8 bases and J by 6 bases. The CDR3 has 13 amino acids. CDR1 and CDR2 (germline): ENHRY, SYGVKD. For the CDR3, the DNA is TGTGCCATCCGGGACAGCACGGCTCAGCCCCAGCATTTT. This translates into CAIRDSTAQPQHF.

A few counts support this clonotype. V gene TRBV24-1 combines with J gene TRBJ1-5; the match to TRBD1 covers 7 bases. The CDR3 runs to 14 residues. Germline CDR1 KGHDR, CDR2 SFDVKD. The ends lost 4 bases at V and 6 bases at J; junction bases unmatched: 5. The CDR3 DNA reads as TGTGCCACCAGTGACCCTGGGACAGCTCAGCCCCAGCATTTT. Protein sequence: CATSDPGTAQPQHF.

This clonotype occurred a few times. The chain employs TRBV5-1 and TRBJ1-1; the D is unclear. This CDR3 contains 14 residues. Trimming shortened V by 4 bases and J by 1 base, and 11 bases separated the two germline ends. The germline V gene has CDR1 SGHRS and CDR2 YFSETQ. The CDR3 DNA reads TGCGCCAGCAGCCCAGGACCGTCGAACACTGAAGCTTTCTTT. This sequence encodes CASSPGPSNTEAFF.

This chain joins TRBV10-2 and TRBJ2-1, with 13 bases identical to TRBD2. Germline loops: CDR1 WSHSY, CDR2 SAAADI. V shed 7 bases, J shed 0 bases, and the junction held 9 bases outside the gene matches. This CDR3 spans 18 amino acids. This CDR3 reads CASNGLAGAADSYNEQFF. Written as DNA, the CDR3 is TGCGCCAGCAATGGACTAGCGGGAGCCGCCGACTCCTACAATGAGCAGTTCTTC.

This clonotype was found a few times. CDR3 loop: CASSLIRGTGSYGYTF. CDR3 DNA sequence: TGTGCCAGCAGCCTCATCAGGGGGACAGGGTCCTATGGCTACACCTTC. This chain joins TRBV12-3 or TRBV12-4 and TRBJ1-2, with 9 bases lining up with TRBD1. V shed 6 bases, J shed 4 bases, and the junction held 12 bases outside the gene matches. The CDR3 has 16 amino acids.

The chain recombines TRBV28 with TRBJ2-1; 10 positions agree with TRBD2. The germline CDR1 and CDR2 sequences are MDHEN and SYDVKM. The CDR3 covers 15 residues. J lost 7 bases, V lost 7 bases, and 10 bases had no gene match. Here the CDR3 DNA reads TGTGCCAGCATCTACCCGGGACTAGCGAAGAATGAGCAGTTCTTC. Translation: CASIYPGLAKNEQFF. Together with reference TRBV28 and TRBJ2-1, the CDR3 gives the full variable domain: DVKVTQSSRYLVKRTGEKVFLECVQDMDHENMFWYRQDPGLGLRLIYFSYDVKMKEKGDIPEGYSVSREKKERFSLILESASTNQTSMYLCASIYPGLAKNEQFFGPGTRLTVL.

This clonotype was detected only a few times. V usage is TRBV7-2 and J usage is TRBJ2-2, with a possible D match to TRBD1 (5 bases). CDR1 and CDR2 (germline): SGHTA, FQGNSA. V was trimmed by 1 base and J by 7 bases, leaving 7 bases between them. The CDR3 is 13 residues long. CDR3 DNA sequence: TGTGCCAGCAGCTTAGAGGGGTTCGGGGAGCTGTTTTTT. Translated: CASSLEGFGELFF.